This record concerns one T cell receptor beta chain sequence. Template material for amplifying TCR beta CDR3 regions consisted of RNA transcripts. Using the HTBI primer set, a first-round RT-PCR was run on the TCR CDR3. MiXCR, applied by TCRdb to the multiplex PCR reads, yields one record per CDR3 protein. The sample gives hundreds of thousands of distinct CDR3 sequences, roughly 25% of which show up once; around 11% is in the top ten. The CDR3 covers 16 residues. After removal of 5 bases from V and 4 bases from J, the junction contained 10 bases not matched to a gene. This entry comes from a study of T cells in Graves' hyperthyroidism and ophthalmopathy. Study-level background: Before any treatment, at initial diagnosis, peripheral blood was collected.

The specimen sequenced was blood. This TCR derives from a woman aged 25 to 39 with Graves' ophthalmopathy. The chain carries TRBV12-3 or TRBV12-4 and TRBJ2-7; TRBD1 agrees at 11 bases. In nucleotides, the CDR3 is TGTGCCAGCAGTCAGTCCCCGGGACAGGGGGTTTACGAGCAGTACTTC. It encodes CASSQSPGQGVYEQYF.